This T cell receptor beta chain was retrieved from a study of cytomegalovirus exposure and HLA in healthy donors (dated by TCRdb to 2017 to 2019). About the investigation overall: In an earlier analysis of under 750 of the donors, roughly 300 Gb of sequence data and roughly 100 million unique TCR beta sequences from about 179 million T cells were reported. On average, roughly 240,000 unique TCR beta nucleotide sequences were sequenced per donor among some 420 genotyped donors of the cohort, with roughly a sixth of those sequences being non-productive. Donor age, sex, ethnicity and CMV serostatus were collected together with the repertoire data. The study aimed to test whether signatures of past pathogen exposure could be identified by cataloging public T cell receptors. In addition to the first cohort of approximately 670 subjects, a separate validation cohort of approximately 120 different subjects was used. Typing coverage varied by locus: roughly 629-640 donors for A, B, C, DRB1 and DQB1; approximately 520 for DQA1; 600 to 610 for DPA1; fewer than 480 for DPB1. Both class I and class II loci were covered by HLA typing, at four-digit resolution. Every discovery cohort repertoire had been produced on one sequencing platform. Roughly five DR-DQ haplotypes were handled as single units for association and clustering, since linkage in the cohort was strong. Of the approximately 400 genotyped donors, approximately 83% fell in the genetic ancestry cluster associated with self-reported Caucasian donors. In a later analysis, previously published TCR beta repertoires from fewer than 750 donors were re-analyzed and high-resolution HLA genotyping was added so that TCR occurrence patterns could be studied. Rather than drawing on any new phenotypic data, the later analysis identified candidate immune exposures from TCR beta sequences and the way those sequences occurred across donors. Genome-wide SNP genotypes for about three fifths of the roughly 700 donors were used in a later genetic analysis, which treated that subset as a discovery cohort. An earlier analysis of several hundred of the donors applied high-throughput TCR beta sequencing to assess whether each TCR beta V gene segment acted as functional or pseudogenic. An early release covering roughly 640 HLA-typed donors comprised about 300 gigabases of sequencing data and approximately 80 million unique TCR sequences. The study used immunosequencing to profile the T cell repertoires of about 670 subjects and linked those repertoires to cytomegalovirus serostatus. The study combined high-throughput TCR immunosequencing, statistical association of individual TCRs with disease status, and machine learning to predict cytomegalovirus infection status. Points the paper makes about the study in general: The only immune exposure information available for the cohort was CMV serostatus. Only TCR beta chains were sequenced in this cohort, and the absence of alpha or paired-chain data limited detectable features. Across donors, most TCR sequences were observed very rarely, whereas some public TCRs were present in many individuals. A cluster of highly shared sequence variants was judged likely to represent a technical artifact of the sequencing pipeline. In a later analysis, TCR association rates were found to vary across HLA loci, with the most associated TCRs seen for DRB1 alleles and the fewest for HLA-C alleles. The classifier was reported to diagnose cytomegalovirus status with high specificity and sensitivity in both the original and validation cohorts. Compared with the roughly 600-donor mean, donors in an Asian-associated ancestry cluster had fewer N-insertions in productive TCRs, according to a later genetic analysis. Specific HLA alleles were associated with 15,000 to 20,000 TCR beta sequences at a false discovery rate of 0.05 in a later analysis. According to a later analysis, parvovirus B19, influenza, CMV and Epstein-Barr virus appeared linked to several top co-occurrence clusters. Assigning TCR associations to individual alleles was difficult when HLA alleles, especially DR and DQ, strongly co-occurred. An association between a missense DCLRE1C variant and V-gene and J-gene trimming of TCR beta chains was found in a later genetic analysis and replicated in an independent cohort. Linkage disequilibrium might explain the correlated functional status among segregating V segments, but an unknown experimental factor could not be excluded. In a later analysis, most CMV-associated TCR beta chains were found to appear HLA-restricted, with HLA associations seemingly driven largely by CMV exposure. In the study, roughly 160 TCR beta chains were listed as associated with cytomegalovirus. Because HLA typing was missing for some donors at each locus, association tests included only the typed subset. According to the authors, the approach could potentially be generalized to other disease states and immunological phenotypes. In vitro tests confirmed that a few of the cytomegalovirus-associated TCR beta chains recognize cytomegalovirus antigens. In a later analysis, HLA-associated TCR beta chains were found to be more clonally expanded and to have lower generation probabilities than equally common non-associated chains. Some IMGT-functional V segments, including TRBV6-2 and TRBV6-3, could not be told apart with the 87-base-pair reads, so those segments were excluded. A further reported finding was that TCR beta sequences accurately predicted the HLA-A and HLA-B alleles for most subjects in the first cohort. The presence/absence analyses assumed that sequencing depth was roughly uniform across donors, and that assumption may not be true. Broadly in line with IMGT annotations, most TCR beta V segments showed up in productive rearrangements about 87% or about 30% of the time in an earlier analysis of 587 of the donors. Because counts were too low, about 18 rarely observed V segments, including chromosome 9 orphons, were excluded from the earlier analysis of some 590 of the donors.

Compared with germline, V lacks 5 bases and J lacks 0 bases; bases without a gene match: 2. CDR1 SGHVS and CDR2 FNYEAQ are derived from the germline V gene. The CDR3 starts with the cysteine, ends with the phenylalanine, and has 15 residues. Just CDR3 DNA is preserved here, 45 bases in frame from base 1. Points on this clone: Its specific antigen is unknown. Nothing much larger sits one base from this clone, and base qualities are not available.

In total, 666 healthy bone marrow donors made up the cohort. At the time of sampling, every cohort member was nominally healthy, though immune exposures that went unrecorded were likely present. The donor was CMV seronegative and was included in the group of about 400 seronegative cohort members. A peripheral blood sample was provided by each donor, and peripheral blood mononuclear cells were used for TCR beta sequencing. Genomic DNA extraction from the blood cell samples was performed with the Qiagen DNeasy Blood Extraction Kit. Libraries were made using the immunoSEQ multiplex PCR assay. The multiplex PCR relied on a mix of 60 forward primers for TCR Vbeta segments and 13 reverse primers for TCR Jbeta segments. The CDR3 region of rearranged TCR beta genes was amplified from genomic DNA with a multiplex PCR assay. The amplified TCR beta libraries were sequenced on the Illumina HiSeq System as 87-base-pair reads. Per the original workflow: Across the 670 or so repertoires, a later analysis counted 80 million or so unique TCR beta chains, 9.5 million to 13 million of which were shared by at least two donors. A nearest-neighbor algorithm error-corrected the raw reads and collapsed the reads into unique sequences, merging closely related sequences to remove PCR and sequencing errors. V, D and J gene segments were assigned by aligning CDR3 sequences to IMGT reference sequences. For a sequence to be retained, a match of at least six nucleotides to both a V gene segment and a J gene segment was required. A rearrangement was called productive if the CDR3 had no stop codons and remained in frame with V and J, and every other rearrangement was called non-productive. CDR3 was defined according to IMGT convention as the region running from the second conserved V-encoded cysteine to the conserved J-encoded phenylalanine. In an earlier analysis of just under 600 of the donors, sequences lacking an unambiguous match to a single V gene segment were excluded. In an earlier analysis of approximately 590 of the donors, a V segment was called functional when productive rearrangements were above 56.7%, and segregating when the standard deviation between donors exceeded 5%. A statistical classification framework was built for diagnosing cytomegalovirus status from the catalog of TCR beta chain sequences. A later analysis assigned V and J genes by comparing TCR nucleotide sequences with IMGT/GENE-DB human TR gene sequences. A later analysis assigned CDR3 sequences and most-parsimonious VDJ recombination scenarios with the TCRdist pipeline. In a later analysis, each TCR beta chain was defined by its CDR3 amino acid sequence together with its V-gene family, and reads lacking a unique V-gene family were excluded. In a later analysis, some 600 highly shared, low-generation-probability nucleotide sequences were removed to address suspected cross-contamination and a sequencing artifact. In a later analysis, a clonal expansion index was calculated for each public chain from normalized within-repertoire ranks of inferred template counts. Generation probabilities in a later analysis came from a VDJ recombination model fitted to out-of-frame rearrangements, and those results were checked against IGoR. In a later analysis, hypergeometric tests were used to score TCR-TCR, TCR-HLA and TCR-CMV co-occurrence, with a repertoire-size bias correction applied to TCR pairs. False discovery rates were estimated in a later analysis by permuting HLA or CMV assignments 20 times. A later analysis grouped co-occurring TCRs with DBSCAN, adding TCRdist sequence similarity when clustering within HLA-allele-positive subsets. Repertoires with fewer than 30,000 or more than 120,000 public chains were left out of co-occurrence clustering, as were five repertoires with anomalous nucleotide sharing. TCRdb's version of the immuneACCESS table is confined to in-frame rearrangements and falls short of the full clone set. An unresolved V gene accounts for under half of the shortfall where checked; the remainder is of unknown origin. V and J calls and clone size follow that table, whereas D and trimming were derived from the DNA. Across this sample there are roughly 140,000 clones, with around 80% seen only once. The ten largest clonotypes hold under 2.5% of the sample.

The receptor's source is a man aged 30 to 39 in good health and CMV-seronegative. The sequenced material came from PBMCs. Recombination connected TRBV7-6 to TRBJ2-7, with 12 bases in between that match TRBD1. CDR3 region: CASSRGQGASYEQYF. The DNA sequence reads TGTGCCAGCAGCCGGGGACAGGGGGCCTCCTACGAGCAGTACTTC.